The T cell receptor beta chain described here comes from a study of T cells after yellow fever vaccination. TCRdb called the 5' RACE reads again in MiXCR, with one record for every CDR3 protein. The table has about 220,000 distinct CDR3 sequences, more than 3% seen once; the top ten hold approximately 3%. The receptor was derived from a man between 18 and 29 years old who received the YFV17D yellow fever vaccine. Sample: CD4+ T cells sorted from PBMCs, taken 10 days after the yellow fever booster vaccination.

The CDR3 nucleotides read TGTGCCAGCAGCTTGAGTGGCCGTAATTCACCCCTCCACTTT. Amino acids: CASSLSGRNSPLHF. The V call is TRBV7-9, the J call TRBJ1-6; D not resolved. The V gene's germline CDR1 is SEHNR and CDR2 FQNEAQ (reference sequence). There are 14 residues in the CDR3. V dropped 3 bases and J dropped 6 bases, with 9 bases sitting between them.